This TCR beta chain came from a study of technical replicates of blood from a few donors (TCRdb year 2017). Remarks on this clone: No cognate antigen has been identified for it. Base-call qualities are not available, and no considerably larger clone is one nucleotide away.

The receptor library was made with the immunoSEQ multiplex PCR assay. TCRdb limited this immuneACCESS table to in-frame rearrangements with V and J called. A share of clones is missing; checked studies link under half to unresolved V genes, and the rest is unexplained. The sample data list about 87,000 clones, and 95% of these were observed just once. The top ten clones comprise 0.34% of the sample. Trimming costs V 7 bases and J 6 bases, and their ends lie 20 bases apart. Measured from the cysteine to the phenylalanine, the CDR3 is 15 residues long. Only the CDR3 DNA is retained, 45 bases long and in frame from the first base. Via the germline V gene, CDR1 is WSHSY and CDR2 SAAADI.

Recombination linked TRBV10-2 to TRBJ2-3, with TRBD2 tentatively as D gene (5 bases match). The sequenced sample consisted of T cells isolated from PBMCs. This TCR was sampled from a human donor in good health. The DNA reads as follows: TGCGCCAGCACCGGGGTAGGGTCCTATACTGATACGCAGTATTTT. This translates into CASTGVGSYTDTQYF.